The 5 T cell receptor beta chains presented below share a single source sample, sequenced in a study of blood T cell repertoires in COVID-19 (dated by TCRdb to between 2020 and 2021). The method was the immunoSEQ multiplex PCR assay. The table comes from immuneACCESS by way of TCRdb, which keeps in-frame sequences with V and J called. Part of the clones is missing from these tables; in studies checked, under half for an unresolved V gene and the rest for unknown reasons. In this sample the table shows about 200,000 clones, 70% to 85% of which occur a single time. The leading ten clones occupy around 6.9% of the sample. The sequenced sample consisted of peripheral blood. All receptors derive from a human donor with acute or convalescent COVID-19. The donor label of this sample is uncertain.

To note about this clone: This sample also contains other DNA sequences that code for the same CDR3. V and J are TRBV6-5 and TRBJ1-2; 8 nucleotides align to TRBD1. In germline, CDR1 is MNHEY, CDR2 SVGAGI. The CDR3 covers 15 residues. V was pared by 0 bases and J by 3 bases, with 3 bases of the junction left unmatched. The CDR3 protein is CASSYSNRGDYGYTF. Written as DNA, the CDR3 is TGTGCCAGCAGTTACTCGAACAGGGGGGACTATGGCTACACCTTC.

This clone was detected a few times. The genes are TRBV6-5 and TRBJ2-1, with 10 bases identical to TRBD2. The CDR3 has 15 residues. V lost 5 bases to trimming and J lost 8 bases; unmatched junction nucleotides: 9. Germline V gene sequence: CDR1 MNHEY, CDR2 SVGAGI. The CDR3 nucleotides read TGTGCCAGCAGTCCGCCGGGACTAGCGAGGGATGAGCAGTTCTTC. The encoded protein is CASSPPGLARDEQFF.

The V call is TRBV6-5, the J call TRBJ1-2; the D is unclear. This CDR3 spans 14 amino acids. Germline CDR1 and CDR2: MNHEY and SVGAGI. V was cut by 8 bases and J by 4 bases, with 17 bases left in between. The CDR3 loop reads CASRDGGRGYGYTF. CDR3 nucleotides: TGTGCCAGCCGCGACGGAGGCCGCGGCTATGGCTACACCTTC.

V and J are TRBV7-2 and TRBJ2-7, with TRBD2 matching over 7 bases. This CDR3 comprises 15 residues. Germline loops: CDR1 SGHTA, CDR2 FQGNSA. Germline trimming cut 1 base from V and 6 bases from J; bases unmatched to any gene: 9. The CDR3 DNA sequence: TGTGCCAGCAGCTTAGGCGGGAGTAGTTTCGGCGAGCAGTACTTC. Residues: CASSLGGSSFGEQYF.

V gene TRBV5-1 combines with J gene TRBJ2-4; 9 bases fit TRBD1. CDR1 is SGHRS, CDR2 YFSETQ, per germline. V lost 4 bases and J lost 6; bases outside the gene matches: 8. The CDR3 loop spans 15 amino acids. CDR3 bases: TGCGCCAGCAGCGTAGGGGGACAGGGCGTAAACATTCAGTACTTC. Translated: CASSVGGQGVNIQYF.